Listed below are T cell receptor beta chains from one sample, sequenced in a study of T cell repertoires in cytomegalovirus infection. A single record per CDR3 protein comes from TCRdb applying MiXCR to the reads. The sample lists 400,000 to 550,000 distinct CDR3 sequences; about 11% were seen once. Sequencing was performed on PBMCs. These receptors originate from a human donor in good health (CMV status not recorded). Some clones in this sample may be carry-over from other donors' samples. The CDR3 runs from the conserved cysteine through the conserved F or W. Each record gives: J gene, D gene, CDR3 length, V gene, clone size, CDR3 DNA, CDR3 protein. D genes are given only for firm matches. Not every row has a clone size; where given, it reads once, few, many or a size class.

>TRBJ2-3|.|14|TRBV15|many
TGTGCCACCAGTGGCGGGGCCCTTGGAAATACGCAGTATTTT
CATSGGALGNTQYF
>TRBJ2-7|.|15|TRBV7-9|.
TGTGCCAGCAGCTTAGGAAGGGGATACGATTACGAGCAGTACTTC
CASSLGRGYDYEQYF
>TRBJ2-3|.|13|TRBV29-1|many
TGCAGCGCGAGACCCCAGGGGATAGATACGCAGTATTTT
CSARPQGIDTQYF
>TRBJ2-5|TRBD2|14|TRBV10-3|many
TGTGCCATCAGTAGCGGGAGGGGGAAAGAGACCCAGTACTTC
CAISSGRGKETQYF
>TRBJ2-1|TRBD2|13|TRBV7-9|.
TGTGCCAGCAGCCGGGGACTAGCGGATGAGCAGTTCTTC
CASSRGLADEQFF
>TRBJ1-6|TRBD1|15|TRBV2|many
TGTGCCAGCAGCCGGGACAGGTCTGGCAATTCACCCCTCCACTTT
CASSRDRSGNSPLHF
>TRBJ1-5|.|14|TRBV7-9|many
TGTGCCAGCAGCCGGGCAGGGGGCAATCAGCCCCAGCATTTT
CASSRAGGNQPQHF
>TRBJ1-1|TRBD1|13|TRBV29-1|many
TGCAGCGTTGAAAGGGGGCCGAACACTGAAGCTTTCTTT
CSVERGPNTEAFF
>TRBJ1-2|.|13|TRBV9|.
TGTGCCAGCAGCCAAGGAGCTTATGATGGCTACACCTTC
CASSQGAYDGYTF
>TRBJ2-3|.|12|TRBV7-2|many
TGTGCCAGCAGCGTGGGGGCAGATACGCAGTATTTT
CASSVGADTQYF
>TRBJ2-7|.|13|TRBV7-6|many
TGTGCCAGTCGGGGGCAGGGACCCTACGAGCAGTACTTC
CASRGQGPYEQYF
>TRBJ2-7|TRBD1|16|TRBV28|many
TGTGCCAGCAGTTTGTGGGGGACAGGGAGGGCCTACGAGCAGTACTTC
CASSLWGTGRAYEQYF
>TRBJ1-3|TRBD1|15|TRBV18|few
TGTGCCAGCTCACCAGAACAGGGGTCTGGAAACACCATATATTTT
CASSPEQGSGNTIYF
>TRBJ1-2|.|13|TRBV6-2/TRBV6-3|few
TGTGCCAGCAGTTATTTCTCCAACTATGGCTACACCTTC
CASSYFSNYGYTF
>TRBJ2-5|TRBD2|15|TRBV6-6|few
TGTGCCAGCAGTAGGAGGGACTACCCACAAGAGACCCAGTACTTC
CASSRRDYPQETQYF
>TRBJ2-7|TRBD1|12|TRBV20-1|few
TGCAGTGCCCGGACAGGTGCCTACGAGCAGTACTTC
CSARTGAYEQYF
>TRBJ2-2|.|14|TRBV11-2|many
TGTGCCAGCAGCTTAGTGGACGGCACCGGGGAGCTGTTTTTT
CASSLVDGTGELFF
>TRBJ2-4|.|15|TRBV24-1|few
TGTGCCACCAGTGAGGGGGGTCCCGCCAAAAACATTCAGTACTTC
CATSEGGPAKNIQYF
>TRBJ2-7|.|13|TRBV28|many
TGTGCCAGCAGTTTGGTGCGGCAAACCGAGCAGTACTTC
CASSLVRQTEQYF
>TRBJ1-6|.|15|TRBV7-9|many
TGTGCCAGCAGCCCCCCACAGGGCAGGAATTCACCCCTCCACTTT
CASSPPQGRNSPLHF
>TRBJ1-4|TRBD1|15|TRBV12-3/TRBV12-4|many
TGTGCCAGCAGTTTGACAGGGGGGGGGGGTGAAAAACTGTTTTTT
CASSLTGGGGEKLFF
>TRBJ2-7|TRBD2|12|TRBV11-2|.
TGTGCCAGCAGCTGGGAGGGATACGAGCAGTACTTC
CASSWEGYEQYF
>TRBJ1-3|.|15|TRBV12-3/TRBV12-4|many
TGTGCCAGCAGTTTAGCCCCAACTTATGGAAACACCATATATTTT
CASSLAPTYGNTIYF
>TRBJ2-7|TRBD1|14|TRBV29-1|.
TGCAGCGTGCGGACAGGGTCGTCATCTTACGAGCAGTACTTC
CSVRTGSSSYEQYF
>TRBJ1-5|.|18|TRBV20-1|many
TGCAGTGCTAGAAACCCGACGACGCGCAAGGGCATTAATCAGCCCCAGCATTTT
CSARNPTTRKGINQPQHF
>TRBJ2-3|.|13|TRBV10-3|many
TGTGCCATCAGTGATAGAGGGGCAGATACGCAGTATTTT
CAISDRGADTQYF
>TRBJ1-5|TRBD1|17|TRBV4-1|many
TGCGCCAGCAGCCAGAATATAGGACAGGGATTCGATCAGCCCCAGCATTTT
CASSQNIGQGFDQPQHF
>TRBJ2-2|TRBD2|15|TRBV11-3|.
TGTGCCAGCAGCGCTAGCGGGGGGGCCTATGCGGAGCTGTTTTTT
CASSASGGAYAELFF
>TRBJ2-7|.|14|TRBV7-9|many
TGTGCCAGCAGCTTAGTGGCAGAGGCTCCGGGGCAGTACTTC
CASSLVAEAPGQYF
>TRBJ2-7|TRBD2|11|TRBV20-1|.
TGCAGTGCCGGGGGGGCGGACGAGCAGTACTTC
CSAGGADEQYF
>TRBJ2-2|TRBD2|15|TRBV10-3|few
TGTGCCATCAGTGAGAAGCTAGCGGGCGCCGGGGAGCTGTTTTTT
CAISEKLAGAGELFF
>TRBJ2-1|TRBD2|16|TRBV3-1|.
TGTGCCAGCAGCTCCCGAAGCGGGAGGGCCTGGAATGAGCAGTTCTTC
CASSSRSGRAWNEQFF
>TRBJ1-2|.|13|TRBV18|.
TGTGCCAGCTCACCCGAGACTACCTATGGCTACACCTTC
CASSPETTYGYTF
>TRBJ1-6|TRBD1|15|TRBV6-1|many
TGTGCCAGCAGTGTTCTTGGACAGGGGAATTCACCCCTCCACTTT
CASSVLGQGNSPLHF
>TRBJ2-3|.|13|TRBV6-1|many
TGTGCCAGCAGTGACGGGAGCACAGATACGCAGTATTTT
CASSDGSTDTQYF
>TRBJ1-6|.|14|TRBV7-9|many
TGTGCCAGCAGCCCGGGACGGTATAATTCACCCCTCCACTTT
CASSPGRYNSPLHF
>TRBJ1-1|.|16|TRBV27|.
TGTGCCAGCAGTCCCAGTTCGGGGCCTGAGCCTCTTGAAGCTTTCTTT
CASSPSSGPEPLEAFF
>TRBJ2-4|TRBD1|14|TRBV29-1|.
TGCAGCGTTGTAACAGGGGTAGCCAAAAACATTCAGTACTTC
CSVVTGVAKNIQYF
>TRBJ2-7|.|15|TRBV7-4|once
TGTGCCAGCAGTTTCCCAAACGGGGAGTCCTACGAGCAGTACTTC
CASSFPNGESYEQYF
>TRBJ1-1|.|13|TRBV7-2|many
TGTGCCAGCAGGTTTAGTGTAAACACTGAAGCTTTCTTT
CASRFSVNTEAFF
>TRBJ1-1|.|14|TRBV2|many
TGTGCCAGCAGTGAAGGTAGGGCGGTCACTGAAGCTTTCTTT
CASSEGRAVTEAFF
>TRBJ2-3|TRBD2|20|TRBV7-9|many
TGTGCCAGCAGCTCACCCGACAGGGGGGAGACTAGCGGGAGAAGGGATACGCAGTATTTT
CASSSPDRGETSGRRDTQYF
>TRBJ1-4|.|16|TRBV11-2|many
TGTGCCAGCAGCCTACTAATCCCCAGGGTCAATGAAAAACTGTTTTTT
CASSLLIPRVNEKLFF
>TRBJ2-1|.|17|TRBV19|few
TGTGCCAGTAGGTCGACCAACGCCCCTTTGCGGGGTGGTGAGCAGTTCTTC
CASRSTNAPLRGGEQFF
>TRBJ1-2|TRBD1|14|TRBV12-3/TRBV12-4|many
TGTGCCAGCAGTCCGGGACAGGGAGTCTATGGCTACACCTTC
CASSPGQGVYGYTF
>TRBJ1-2|TRBD1|13|TRBV5-4|.
TGTGCCATCAGGACAGGGAATAACTATGGCTACACCTTC
CAIRTGNNYGYTF
>TRBJ2-3|TRBD1|17|TRBV7-2|few
TGTGCCAGCAGCCCCTATGGAACAGGGGGCCTCACAGATACGCAGTATTTT
CASSPYGTGGLTDTQYF
>TRBJ2-2|.|17|TRBV5-4|many
TGTGCCAGCAGCTTGACTTGGACCGACACTTTCCACGGGGAGCTGTTTTTT
CASSLTWTDTFHGELFF
>TRBJ1-1|.|15|TRBV6-1|many
TGTGCCACCCAGGGGACTCTCGGGATGAACACTGAAGCTTTCTTT
CATQGTLGMNTEAFF
>TRBJ2-3|.|14|TRBV5-6|few
TGTGCCAGCAGCTTGGGGGTTTTGACAGATACGCAGTATTTT
CASSLGVLTDTQYF
>TRBJ2-1|TRBD2|19|TRBV24-1|many
TGTGCCACCAGTGTAACTAGCGGGAGTACTGACGTTGGTTGGGATGAGCAGTTCTTC
CATSVTSGSTDVGWDEQFF
>TRBJ1-1|.|14|TRBV29-1|.
TGCAGCGTTGGTCTGGACAGCGGTAACACTGAAGCTTTCTTT
CSVGLDSGNTEAFF
>TRBJ2-1|.|13|TRBV5-4|many
TGTGCCAGCAGCCAGACCACCGACAATGAGCAGTTCTTC
CASSQTTDNEQFF
>TRBJ1-4|.|14|TRBV9|.
TGTGCCAGCAGCGTAGGACAGCATAATGAAAAACTGTTTTTT
CASSVGQHNEKLFF
>TRBJ2-4|.|16|TRBV28|many
TGTGCCAGCAGTTTATACCCTGCCAGGGGGGAAAACATTCAGTACTTC
CASSLYPARGENIQYF
>TRBJ2-7|TRBD1|15|TRBV7-8|few
TGTGCCAGCAGCTTAATATGGGACAGGGGCTACGAGCAGTACTTC
CASSLIWDRGYEQYF
>TRBJ2-7|.|12|TRBV6-2/TRBV6-3|once
TGTGCCAGCTCTCTAGGGTTCCCCGAGCAGTACTTC
CASSLGFPEQYF